A single T cell receptor (beta chain) is shown here with its context. Its antigen is still unknown. The data derive from a study of cytotoxic CD8 clonotypes in ibrutinib-treated CLL. Study conclusions and caveats: Public clonotypes proved infrequent, and on treatment they shrank or remained steady. Different sampling times were used for sustained-remission and progressing patients.

TCRdb's copy holds only in-frame clones and misses some; the assay was immunoSEQ multiplex PCR. The sample includes 5,500 to 7,500 clones, roughly 74% of them seen just once. Trimming stripped 3 bases from V and 2 bases from J, with 8 bases between. CDR1 is SGDLS, CDR2 YYNGEE, per germline. The CDR3 runs to 13 residues. The chain combines TRBV9 with TRBJ2-5; either TRBD1 or TRBD2 may supply D (5 bases each). The origin of this receptor is a human donor with chronic lymphocytic leukemia. Here the sequenced sample was PBMCs, taken before ibrutinib treatment. CDR3 residues: CASSGGGQETQYF. CDR3 nucleotides: TGTGCCAGCAGCGGGGGCGGGCAAGAGACCCAGTACTTC.